This T cell receptor beta chain was observed in a study of blood T cells in healthy people across ages. About the research overall: About one barcoded beta molecule per two T cells came from capture by template switching.

To note about this clonotype: Its antigen is unidentified.

The CDR3 consists of 13 residues. CDR1 is MDHEN and CDR2 is SYDVKM in the germline V gene. A second PCR of about 6 to 12 cycles used a sample-barcoded 5' primer and a J-beta primer mix. TCRdb analysed the 5' RACE reads with MiXCR anew, one entry per CDR3 protein. The sample lists about 900,000 distinct CDR3 sequences, 48% occurring once. Study outcomes and limitations: Greater diversity and more naive CD4+ cells were seen in long-lived donors than in aged donors.

In terms of origin and age, donors were healthy Caucasian individuals from Russia aged about 6 to 90. Each donor gave approximately 9.7 milliliters of peripheral blood. Sequencing used blood. The chain employs TRBV28 and TRBJ2-5; tentative D call: TRBD2 (5 bases). Near its end, the DNA agrees better with TRBJ2-7, so the J call may be wrong. The origin of this receptor is a man aged 25-45 years in good health. CDR3 protein: CASQRGFIYEQYF. In DNA, the CDR3 is TGTGCCAGCCAGAGAGGGTTCATCTACGAGCAGTACTTC.